The 10 T cell receptor beta chains presented below share a single source sample, sequenced in a study of CD8 T cells in ankylosing spondylitis. Each CDR3 protein is one row after TCRdb ran MiXCR on the 5' RACE reads. The sample consists of 200,000 to 250,000 distinct CDR3 sequences, roughly a tenth of them appearing once. Sequencing was performed on blood, either unsorted or a sorted T cell fraction (not recorded which). These receptors originate from a male donor with ankylosing spondylitis or in good health (not recorded which).

This clonotype was observed a handful of times. The chain carries TRBV12-3 or TRBV12-4 and TRBJ2-7; no definite D call. The CDR3 covers 12 residues. The V gene lost 4 bases and the J gene lost 4 bases, with 8 bases spanning the gap. CDR3 sequence: CASSSGPYEQYF. The CDR3 DNA follows: TGTGCCAGCAGTTCTGGGCCGTACGAGCAGTACTTC.

The table lists this clonotype with a few counts. The rearrangement joins TRBV28 to TRBJ2-2; TRBD2 matches at 13 bases. The V gene end was trimmed by 8 bases and the J gene end by 5 bases; junction bases not matched to a gene: 2. The CDR3 totals 14 residues. Germline-derived CDR1 and CDR2 are MDHEN and SYDVKM. The CDR3 sequence is CASETSGGTGELFF. CDR3 bases: TGTGCCAGCGAGACTAGCGGGGGGACCGGGGAGCTGTTTTTT.

V is TRBV7-9 and J is TRBJ2-3, with D possibly TRBD1 on 6 matching bases. Trimming stripped 5 bases from V and 7 bases from J, with 10 bases between. Germline CDR1 and CDR2: SEHNR and FQNEAQ (reference sequence). CDR3 length: 12 residues. The CDR3 DNA reads as TGTGCCAGCAGCCTCGACAGGCATACGCAGTATTTT. This sequence encodes CASSLDRHTQYF.

This clonotype was seen at least ten times. The CDR3 here is CASSLVGSVIRGQFF. CDR3 nucleotides: TGCGCCAGCAGCTTGGTTGGGTCAGTGATTCGTGGGCAGTTCTTC. The chain carries TRBV5-1 and TRBJ2-1; no definite D call. Trimming pared 0 bases from V and 12 bases from J, leaving 19 bases between. Germline V gene lookup returns CDR1 SGHRS and CDR2 YFSETQ. CDR3 length: 15 amino acids.

The rearrangement links TRBV5-1 to TRBJ2-1; 7 bases agree with TRBD1. Germline CDR1 and CDR2: SGHRS and YFSETQ. Trimming took 4 bases from V and 2 from J; bases not matched to a gene: 6. The CDR3 spans 15 residues. The CDR3: CASSPGTATYNEQFF. For the CDR3, the DNA is TGCGCCAGCAGCCCCGGGACAGCTACCTACAATGAGCAGTTCTTC.

This clonotype was seen many times. The chain combines TRBV28 with TRBJ1-1; 8 bases align to TRBD1. With 2 bases clipped from V and 1 base from J, the junction kept 6 bases outside the gene matches. Germline V CDR1 and CDR2: MDHEN, SYDVKM. The CDR3 runs 16 residues. The CDR3 DNA sequence: TGTGCCAGCAGTTTACTTGTCGGGACAGGGAACACTGAAGCTTTCTTT. Translating gives CASSLLVGTGNTEAFF. Using reference TRBV28 and TRBJ1-1 for the parts outside the CDR3, the full variable domain is DVKVTQSSRYLVKRTGEKVFLECVQDMDHENMFWYRQDPGLGLRLIYFSYDVKMKEKGDIPEGYSVSREKKERFSLILESASTNQTSMYLCASSLLVGTGNTEAFFGQGTRLTVV.

This clonotype turned up a few times. V and J are TRBV6-5 and TRBJ2-1, with D possibly matching TRBD1 (6 bases). This CDR3 is 17 amino acids long. Germline V gene sequence: CDR1 MNHEY, CDR2 SVGAGI. V lost 0 bases, J lost 2 bases, and 14 bases lay in between. The CDR3, as DNA: TGTGCCAGCAGTTACTCGAGTCCGGGACAAGCCTACAATGAGCAGTTCTTC. This gives the protein CASSYSSPGQAYNEQFF.

At least ten counts were recorded for this clonotype. CDR3 sequence: CASSFPGSGNTEAFF. CDR3 nucleotides: TGTGCCAGCAGTTTCCCGGGAAGTGGGAACACTGAAGCTTTCTTT. This chain links TRBV12-3 or TRBV12-4 with TRBJ1-1; no reliable D call. Trimming took off 3 bases at V and 1 base at J, with 12 bases between the two ends. CDR3 length equals 15 residues.

At least ten counts were recorded for this clonotype. This chain joins TRBV19 and TRBJ2-2, with D perhaps TRBD2 (6 bases). This CDR3 is built from 13 residues. V was trimmed by 4 bases and J by 9 bases, leaving 12 bases between them. The germline V gene has CDR1 LNHDA and CDR2 SQIVND (reference sequence). CDR3 amino acids: CASSTGVSRELFF. For the CDR3, the DNA is TGTGCCAGTAGTACGGGAGTTTCCCGGGAGCTGTTTTTT.

This clonotype was detected ten times or more. At one end, the junction sequence differs from germline, possibly due to a read error. V and J are TRBV6-5 and TRBJ2-3; D possibly corresponds to TRBD2 (6 bases). This CDR3 comprises 15 residues. Germline-derived CDR1 and CDR2 are MNHEY and SVGAGI. The CDR3 loop is CASSYSGGPTDTQYF. CDR3 coding DNA: TGTGCCAGCAGCTACTCCGGGGGACCCACAGATACGCAGTATTTT.